This T cell receptor beta chain is drawn from a study of immune evolution from preneoplasia to lung adenocarcinoma. This clone came up once. Between the mid-2010s and the late 2010s, patients underwent resection in Japan or China. Each case's diagnosis was confirmed by two pathologists on H&E. Sequencing used immunoSEQ multiplex PCR; TCRdb keeps in-frame clones, though not all of them. This table holds nearly 2,500 clones, roughly two fifths found once. This CDR3 comprises 12 residues. Trimming shortened V by 7 bases and J by 1 base, and 7 bases separated the two germline ends. Germline lookup yields CDR1 SNHLY and CDR2 FYNNEI.

This sequence joins TRBV2 and TRBJ1-1; no firm D call. Sequencing used FFPE adjacent normal lung tissue. This TCR was recovered from a person aged 55-85 years with lung adenocarcinoma. CDR3 in amino acids: CASIPENTEAFF. The CDR3 DNA follows: TGTGCCAGCATCCCAGAGAACACTGAAGCTTTCTTT.